This TCR beta chain was retrieved from a study of beta chain features in type 1 diabetes. Expressed TCRB transcripts were sequenced, since all the RNA that had been isolated was reverse transcribed. The table came from immunoSEQ multiplex PCR; TCRdb's copy has only in-frame clones and leaves some out. The sample carries roughly 450,000 clones, 9.5% to 12% recorded once. This clone was found a few times. V was pared by 0 bases and J by 6 bases, with 13 bases between. The CDR3 runs to 14 residues. Germline CDR1 is SGHRS and CDR2 is YFSETQ. Sampling consisted of one heparinised blood draw per donor, averaging roughly 100 mL.

This chain connects TRBV5-1 to TRBJ2-7, with TRBD1 as a possible D gene (6 bases). This TCR derives from a woman between 18 and 30 years old in good health. The material sequenced was naive CD4+ T cells from blood. The CDR3 protein is CASSLGGQSGEQYV. The CDR3, as DNA: TGCGCCAGCAGCTTGGGGGGACAATCTGGCGAGCAGTACGTC.